This is a list of T cell receptor beta chains from one sample in a study of blood T cell repertoires in COVID-19. Sequencing used immunoSEQ multiplex PCR; TCRdb keeps in-frame clones, though not all of them. The data hold 200,000 to 250,000 clones, with 83% observed a single time. What was sequenced was peripheral blood. The receptors here all came from a woman aged 25 to 39 with COVID-19, enrolled during active disease. Each CDR3 is given with its conserved first and last residue. The D gene is left open where the match is weak. The size of a clone is reported for some rows only, either as once, few or many, or as a class for expanded clones.

j_gene | d_gene | v_gene | abundance | CDR3nt | CDR3aa
TRBJ1-2 | . | TRBV6-5 | . | TGTGCCAGCAGGACAGGAGACTATGGCTACACCTTC | CASRTGDYGYTF
TRBJ2-3 | TRBD1 | TRBV9 | few | TGTGCCAGCAGCGCACAGGGGAGAGGGGGAGATACGCAGTATTTT | CASSAQGRGGDTQYF
TRBJ2-1 | . | TRBV5-4 | . | TGTGCCAGCAGCTCGGCCCAACGCGGGGTTAATTTGGTCTTC | CASSSAQRGVNLVF
TRBJ2-5 | TRBD1 | TRBV3-1/TRBV3-2 | . | TGTGCCAGCAGCCAATTGGGGACAGAAGAGACCCAGTACTTC | CASSQLGTEETQYF
TRBJ1-1 | . | TRBV30 | . | TGTGCCTGGAGTAAGGACTTGACTGAAGCTTTCTTT | CAWSKDLTEAFF
TRBJ2-2 | . | TRBV18 | . | TGTGCCAGCTCCCTCGGGCAGGGACTGAACGGGGAGCTGTTTTTT | CASSLGQGLNGELFF
TRBJ2-3 | . | TRBV4-1 | . | TGCGCCAGCAGCCAAGGACAGCCCCCGAGCACAGATACGCAGTATTTT | CASSQGQPPSTDTQYF
TRBJ2-2 | . | TRBV4-1 | few | TGCGCCAGCAGCCACAGTCCAACCGGGGAGCTGTTTTTT | CASSHSPTGELFF
TRBJ1-2 | . | TRBV5-5 | few | TGTGCCAGCAGCTTGGACCCTAGCTATGGCTACACCTTC | CASSLDPSYGYTF
TRBJ2-1 | TRBD1 | TRBV7-2 | . | TGTGCCAGCAGCTTCGGGACAGCTTATGAGCTATACAATGAGCAGTTCTTC | CASSFGTAYELYNEQFF
TRBJ2-2 | . | TRBV5-1 | . | TGCGCCAGCAGCTTAGTGCCAACCCGCCCGAGCACCGGGGAGCTGTTTTTT | CASSLVPTRPSTGELFF
TRBJ2-5 | TRBD2 | TRBV7-3 | . | TGTGCCAGCTCCCCCGGGACTACAGAGACCCAGTACTTC | CASSPGTTETQYF
TRBJ2-1 | TRBD1 | TRBV7-7 | . | TGTGCCAGCAGCTTTCGCAGGGGGCCGTTCTTC | CASSFRRGPFF
TRBJ1-5 | . | TRBV5-5 | . | TGTGCCAGCAGCTTGGATTGGCAGGCCCGAGACAATCAGCCCCAGCATTTT | CASSLDWQARDNQPQHF
TRBJ2-7 | TRBD2 | TRBV7-2 | . | TGTGCCAGCAGCTTAAGGGGACTAGCGGGGGGGTCTTACGAGCAGTACTTC | CASSLRGLAGGSYEQYF
TRBJ2-7 | . | TRBV18 | . | TGTGCCAGCTCACCTGTGGCGGAAACCTCCTACGAGCAGTACTTC | CASSPVAETSYEQYF